Presented here are 10 T cell receptor beta chains from one specimen sequenced in a study of vaccination and CD4 T cells after COVID-19. What these receptors recognize is not known. The treatment: approximately 10-day PBMC culture with coronavirus spike peptide pools or control peptides (ViraFEST assay). Once obtained from cultured CD4+ T cells, the DNA was sequenced using the Oncomine TCR Beta short-read assay. TCRdb ran MiXCR on the PCR reads and lists one entry per CDR3 protein. This sample carries about 15,000 distinct CDR3 sequences, about four fifths of them seen once, and the ten largest clones take 9.6%. The specimen comprised CD4+ T cells from blood, cultured in vitro, sampled after SARS-CoV-2 vaccination. All receptors derive from a human donor who received a COVID-19 vaccine.

This clonotype was found a few times. The chain is built from TRBV7-8 and TRBJ2-5; the match to TRBD2 covers 9 bases. The CDR3 loop spans 18 amino acids. Germline values: CDR1 SGHVS, CDR2 FQNEAQ. Unmatched junction bases numbered 8, after V lost 0 bases and J lost 0 bases. CDR3 bases: TGTGCCAGCAGCTTAGCGGGGAGCGGGGGGACGTACCAAGAGACCCAGTACTTC. Its protein product is CASSLAGSGGTYQETQYF.

Here the CDR3 reads CATSDTDRGQETQYF. DNA for the CDR3: TGTGCCACCAGTGATACCGACAGGGGTCAAGAGACCCAGTACTTC. The V gene is TRBV24-1, the J gene TRBJ2-5, with TRBD1 matching over 8 bases. V shed 3 bases and J 2 bases; nucleotides not matched to a gene: 4. The CDR3 is 15 amino acids. Germline V gene lookup returns CDR1 KGHDR and CDR2 SFDVKD.

This chain joins TRBV7-3 and TRBJ2-2, with a tentative D call TRBD1 (6 bases). The CDR3 is 13 amino acids. Germline CDR1 reads SGHTA; CDR2 reads FQGTGA. V shed 8 bases and J shed 4 bases, with 11 bases lying between them. DNA for the CDR3: TGTGCCAGCGCCACAGGGTCCACCGGGGAGCTGTTTTTT. Encoded protein: CASATGSTGELFF.

This clonotype is categorized as medium-sized. V usage is TRBV5-1 and J usage is TRBJ2-5; TRBD2 agrees at 10 bases. This CDR3 has 17 amino acids. Germline loops: CDR1 SGHRS, CDR2 YFSETQ. Germline trimming cut 4 bases from V and 1 base from J; bases unmatched to any gene: 10. The CDR3 sequence is CASSPDFSGGVQETQYF. The CDR3 nucleotides are TGCGCCAGCAGCCCGGACTTCAGCGGGGGGGTCCAAGAGACCCAGTACTTC.

The J gene is TRBJ2-5, the V gene TRBV19; 7 nucleotides align to TRBD1. V trimming: 5 bases; J trimming: 4 bases; junction bases outside the gene matches: 10. CDR3 length: 15 amino acids. Germline CDR1 is LNHDA and CDR2 is SQIVND (reference sequence). This CDR3 reads CASSYTGERRETQYF. The CDR3 DNA is TGTGCCAGTAGTTATACAGGGGAGCGGCGAGAGACCCAGTACTTC.

The chain is built from TRBV20-1 and TRBJ2-6; unclear D gene. Trimming shortened V by 1 base and J by 2 bases, and 0 bases separated the two germline ends. CDR3 length: 12 residues. Germline V gene sequence: CDR1 DFQATT, CDR2 SNEGSKA (reference sequence). The CDR3 DNA sequence: TGCAGTGCTAGAGCTGGGGCCAACGTCCTGACTTTC. As protein: CSARAGANVLTF.

The rearrangement joins TRBV11-3 to TRBJ1-1; tentative D call: TRBD1 (6 bases). CDR1 is SGHNT, CDR2 YENEEA, per germline. The CDR3 is 14 residues long. V was pared by 2 bases and J by 2 bases, with 9 bases between. The CDR3 region is CASSLYRVNTEAFF. In nucleotides, the CDR3 is TGTGCCAGCAGCTTATACAGGGTAAACACTGAAGCTTTCTTT.

The chain links TRBV7-3 to TRBJ2-3; 11 nucleotides align to TRBD2. The CDR3 contains 18 residues. Germline V gives CDR1 SGHTA, CDR2 FQGTGA. V was pared by 3 bases and J by 6 bases, with 14 bases of the junction left unmatched. The chain's CDR3 is CASSFGPIAGGPVDTQYF. Written as DNA, the CDR3 is TGTGCCAGCAGCTTTGGACCTATAGCGGGGGGGCCTGTGGATACGCAGTATTTT.

The gene calls are TRBV24-1 and TRBJ1-2; TRBD1 is a possible D gene (5 bases). The CDR3 is made up of 18 amino acids. Germline CDR1 reads KGHDR; CDR2 reads SFDVKD. V gave up 5 bases and J gave up 5 bases, with 26 bases separating them. The CDR3 region has the DNA TGTGCCACCAGTGGAACGCAGCCAACCACCGGGACGGGATATGGCTACACCTTC. Translated: CATSGTQPTTGTGYGYTF.

The gene calls are TRBV7-9 and TRBJ1-1; TRBD1 is a possible D gene (5 bases). This CDR3 has 15 amino acids. Germline V gives CDR1 SEHNR, CDR2 FQNEAQ (reference sequence). Deletions cut 6 bases from V and 4 bases from J, with 18 bases between. Here the CDR3 DNA reads TGTGCCAGCAGTTTCCCCGGGGGGAGCGGCACTGAAGCTTTCTTT. Translating it yields CASSFPGGSGTEAFF.